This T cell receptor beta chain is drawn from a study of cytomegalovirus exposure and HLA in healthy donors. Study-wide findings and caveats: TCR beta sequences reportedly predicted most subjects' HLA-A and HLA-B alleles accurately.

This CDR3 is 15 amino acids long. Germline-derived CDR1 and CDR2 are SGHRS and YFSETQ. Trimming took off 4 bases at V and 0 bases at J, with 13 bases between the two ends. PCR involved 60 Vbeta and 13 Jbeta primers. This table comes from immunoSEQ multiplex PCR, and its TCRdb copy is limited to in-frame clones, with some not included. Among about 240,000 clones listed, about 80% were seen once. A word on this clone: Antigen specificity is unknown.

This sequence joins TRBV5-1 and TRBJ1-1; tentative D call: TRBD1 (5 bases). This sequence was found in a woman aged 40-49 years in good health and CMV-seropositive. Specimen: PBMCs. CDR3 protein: CASSRDSNLNTEAFF. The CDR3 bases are TGCGCCAGCAGCCGGGACTCTAACCTGAACACTGAAGCTTTCTTT.